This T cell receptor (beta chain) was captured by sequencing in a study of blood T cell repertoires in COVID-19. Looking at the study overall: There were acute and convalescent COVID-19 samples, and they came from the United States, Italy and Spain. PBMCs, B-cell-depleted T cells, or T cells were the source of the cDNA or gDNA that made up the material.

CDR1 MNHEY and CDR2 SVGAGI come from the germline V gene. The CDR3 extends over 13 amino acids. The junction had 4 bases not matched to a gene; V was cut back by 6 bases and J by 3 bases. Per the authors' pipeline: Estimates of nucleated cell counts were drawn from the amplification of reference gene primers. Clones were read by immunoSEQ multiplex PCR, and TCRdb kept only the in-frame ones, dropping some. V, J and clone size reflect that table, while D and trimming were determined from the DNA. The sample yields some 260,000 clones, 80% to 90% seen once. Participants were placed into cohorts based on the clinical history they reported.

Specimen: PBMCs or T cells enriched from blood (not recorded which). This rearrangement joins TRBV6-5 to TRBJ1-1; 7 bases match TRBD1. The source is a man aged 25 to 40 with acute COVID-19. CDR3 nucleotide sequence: TGTGCCAGCAGCCTCACAGGGGACACTGAAGCTTTCTTT. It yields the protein CASSLTGDTEAFF.